This T cell receptor (beta chain) was observed in a study of T-cell memory formation after mild COVID-19. Study findings and constraints: The study found balanced CD4/CD8 in clones contracting day 15 to 85 and a CD4+ lean in later expanders. Researchers found some responding clones in pre-infection memory, a sign that cross-reactive memory joined. CD4+ clones that contracted lay mainly in CM and EM; CD8+ ones lay in EMRA.

Sample barcodes and UMIs were carried by the TCR alpha and TCR beta cDNA libraries that 5'RACE generated with constant-segment primers. A single record per CDR3 protein comes from TCRdb applying MiXCR to the 5' RACE reads. The sample holds hundreds of thousands of distinct CDR3 sequences, less than 25% seen once. With respect to this clonotype: Its antigen is as yet unknown.

Sample: PBMCs or a T cell subset sorted from them (not recorded which). The sequence was obtained from an adult woman who had mild COVID-19 (a few samples of this study predate the infection). Cell type and time point are not known.

The CDR3 loop reads CASSLQGPAMDTQYF. The CDR3 region has the DNA TGTGCCAGCAGCCTACAGGGCCCCGCGATGGATACGCAGTATTTT. The chain joins TRBV12-3 or TRBV12-4 to TRBJ2-3; possibly TRBD1 for D (6 bases). V was shortened by 6 bases and J by 6 bases, with 19 bases between the two germline ends. This CDR3 has 15 residues.